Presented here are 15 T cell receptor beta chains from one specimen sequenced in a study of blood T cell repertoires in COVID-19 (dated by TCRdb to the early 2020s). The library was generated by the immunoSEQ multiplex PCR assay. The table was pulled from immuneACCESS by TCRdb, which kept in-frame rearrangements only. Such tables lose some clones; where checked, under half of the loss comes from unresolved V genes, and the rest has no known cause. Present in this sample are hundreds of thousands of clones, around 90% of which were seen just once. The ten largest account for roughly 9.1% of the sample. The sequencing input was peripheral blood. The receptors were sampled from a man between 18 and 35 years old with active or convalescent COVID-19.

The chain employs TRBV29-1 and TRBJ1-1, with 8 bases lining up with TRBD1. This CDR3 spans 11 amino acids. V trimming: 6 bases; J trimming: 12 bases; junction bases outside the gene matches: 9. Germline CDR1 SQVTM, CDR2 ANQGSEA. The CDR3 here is CSVGQGLRTFF. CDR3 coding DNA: TGCAGCGTAGGACAGGGCCTGAGAACTTTCTTT.

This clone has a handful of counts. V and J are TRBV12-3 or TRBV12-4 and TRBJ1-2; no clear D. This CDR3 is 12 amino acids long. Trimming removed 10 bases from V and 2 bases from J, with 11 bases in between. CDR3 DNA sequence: TGTGCCACCACCGGGAGGAACTATGGCTACACCTTC. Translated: CATTGRNYGYTF.

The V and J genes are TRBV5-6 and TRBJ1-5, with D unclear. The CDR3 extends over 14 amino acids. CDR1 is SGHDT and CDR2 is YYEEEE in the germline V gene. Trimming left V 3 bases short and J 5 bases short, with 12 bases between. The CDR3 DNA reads TGTGCCAGCAGCTCGAGGGTGGATTATCAGCCCCAGCATTTT. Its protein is CASSSRVDYQPQHF.

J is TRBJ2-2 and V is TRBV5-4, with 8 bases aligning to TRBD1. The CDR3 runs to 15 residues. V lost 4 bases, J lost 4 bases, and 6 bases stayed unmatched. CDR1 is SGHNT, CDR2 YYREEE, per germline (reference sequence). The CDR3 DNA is TGTGCCAGCAGCAGGACAGGGTATGGCACCGGGGAGCTGTTTTTT. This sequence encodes CASSRTGYGTGELFF.

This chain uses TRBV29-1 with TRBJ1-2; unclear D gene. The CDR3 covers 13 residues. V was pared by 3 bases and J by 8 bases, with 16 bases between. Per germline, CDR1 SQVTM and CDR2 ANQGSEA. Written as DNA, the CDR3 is TGCAGCGTTGAGGCCGCGTACTATGAGGGCTACACCTTC. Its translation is CSVEAAYYEGYTF. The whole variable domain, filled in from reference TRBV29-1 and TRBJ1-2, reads SAVISQKPSRDICQRGTSLTIQCQVDSQVTMMFWYRQQPGQSLTLIATANQGSEATYESGFVIDKFPISRPNLTFSTLTVSNMSPEDSSIYLCSVEAAYYEGYTFGSGTRLTVV.

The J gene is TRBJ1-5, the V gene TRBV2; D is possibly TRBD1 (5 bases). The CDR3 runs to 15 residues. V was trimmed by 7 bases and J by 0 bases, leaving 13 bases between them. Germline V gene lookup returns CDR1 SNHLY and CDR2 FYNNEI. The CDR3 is CASKSTGNSNQPQHF. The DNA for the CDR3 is TGTGCCAGCAAAAGTACAGGAAATAGCAATCAGCCCCAGCATTTT.

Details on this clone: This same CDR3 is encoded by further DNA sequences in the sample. In DNA, the CDR3 is TGTGCCAGCAGTTTAAGGGGTATCTATGGCTACACCTTC. It is translated as CASSLRGIYGYTF. The chain uses TRBV12-3 or TRBV12-4 and TRBJ1-2, with a possible D match to TRBD1 (5 bases). The CDR3 extends over 13 amino acids. Trimming took off 2 bases at V and 4 bases at J, with 8 bases between the two ends.

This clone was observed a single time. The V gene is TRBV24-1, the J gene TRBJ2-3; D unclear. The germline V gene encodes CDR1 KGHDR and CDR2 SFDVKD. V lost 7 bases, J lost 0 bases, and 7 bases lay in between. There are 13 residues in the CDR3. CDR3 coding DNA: TGTGCCACCAGAGAAGCTAGCACAGATACGCAGTATTTT. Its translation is CATREASTDTQYF.

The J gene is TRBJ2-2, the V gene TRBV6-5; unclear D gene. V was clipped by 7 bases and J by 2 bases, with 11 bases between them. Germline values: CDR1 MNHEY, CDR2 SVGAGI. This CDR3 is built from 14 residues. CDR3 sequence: CASKVAGNTGELFF. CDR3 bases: TGTGCCAGCAAAGTCGCAGGAAACACCGGGGAGCTGTTTTTT.

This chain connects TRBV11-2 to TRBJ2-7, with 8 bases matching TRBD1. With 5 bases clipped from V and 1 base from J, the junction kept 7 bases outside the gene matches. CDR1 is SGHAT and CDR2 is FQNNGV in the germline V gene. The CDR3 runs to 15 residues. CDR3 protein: CASSVDRGPSYEQYF. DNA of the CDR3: TGTGCCAGCAGCGTCGACAGGGGCCCTTCCTACGAGCAGTACTTC.

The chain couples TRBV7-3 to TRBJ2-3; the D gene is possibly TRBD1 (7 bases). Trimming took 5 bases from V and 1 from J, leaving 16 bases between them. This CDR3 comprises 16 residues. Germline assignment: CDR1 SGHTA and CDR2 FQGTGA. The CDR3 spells CASSERRGHGTDTQYF. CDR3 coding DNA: TGTGCCAGCAGCGAACGGAGGGGGCACGGCACAGATACGCAGTATTTT. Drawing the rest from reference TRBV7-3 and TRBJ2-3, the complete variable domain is GAGVSQTPSNKVTEKGKYVELRCDPISGHTALYWYRQSLGQGPEFLIYFQGTGAADDSGLPNDRFFAVRPEGSVSTLKIQRTERGDSAVYLCASSERRGHGTDTQYFGPGTRLTVL.

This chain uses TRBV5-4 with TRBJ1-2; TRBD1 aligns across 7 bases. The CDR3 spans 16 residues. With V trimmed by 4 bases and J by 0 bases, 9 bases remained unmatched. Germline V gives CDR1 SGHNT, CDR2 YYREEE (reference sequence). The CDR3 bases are TGTGCCAGCAGCCGTGGACAGGCCCCCGCTAACTATGGCTACACCTTC. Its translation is CASSRGQAPANYGYTF.

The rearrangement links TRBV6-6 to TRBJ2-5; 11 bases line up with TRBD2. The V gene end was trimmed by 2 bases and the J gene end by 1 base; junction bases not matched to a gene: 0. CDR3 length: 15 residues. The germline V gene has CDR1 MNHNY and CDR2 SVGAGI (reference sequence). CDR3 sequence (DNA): TGTGCCAGCAGTTACGGACTAGCGGGCCAAGAGACCCAGTACTTC. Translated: CASSYGLAGQETQYF.

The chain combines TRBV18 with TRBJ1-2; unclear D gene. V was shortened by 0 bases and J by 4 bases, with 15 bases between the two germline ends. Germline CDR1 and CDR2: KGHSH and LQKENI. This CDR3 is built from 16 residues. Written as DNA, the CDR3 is TGTGCCAGCTCACCACCGGGCGTTAGAAGCTCCTATGGCTACACCTTC. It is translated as CASSPPGVRSSYGYTF.

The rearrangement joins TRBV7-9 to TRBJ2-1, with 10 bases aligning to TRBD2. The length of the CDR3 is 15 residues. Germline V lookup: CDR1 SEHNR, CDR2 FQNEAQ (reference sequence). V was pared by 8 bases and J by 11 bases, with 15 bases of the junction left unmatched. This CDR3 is CASGQAGGITMKQFF. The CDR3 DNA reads TGTGCCAGCGGCCAAGCGGGGGGGATTACAATGAAGCAGTTCTTC.